Presented here are 20 T cell receptor beta chains from one specimen sequenced in a study of vaccination effects on CD4 cells after COVID-19. Their antigens are not known. ViraFEST expansion of antigen-specific CD4+ T cells with viral peptide pools preceded sequencing. Around day 10 of culture, CD4+ T cells were separated out. The healthy vaccine recipients, who had no prior SARS-CoV-2 infection, showed negative nucleocapsid antibodies. Clones were read by immunoSEQ multiplex PCR, and TCRdb kept only the in-frame ones, dropping some. Seen here are tens of thousands of clones, around 75% observed once, and the top ten hold approximately 21%. This specimen was CD4+ T cells from PBMCs cultured with HCoV-NL63 spike peptides, taken before COVID-19 vaccination. The receptor set was obtained from a human donor who received a COVID-19 vaccine.

The chain carries TRBV6-5 and TRBJ2-2; unclear D gene. Germline lookup yields CDR1 MNHEY and CDR2 SVGAGI. Trimming pared 6 bases from V and 6 bases from J, leaving 11 bases between. The CDR3 has 13 amino acids. The CDR3 sequence: CASRLGVSGELFF. CDR3 in DNA: TGTGCCAGCAGACTTGGGGTTTCCGGGGAGCTGTTTTTT.

The rearrangement links TRBV10-3 to TRBJ1-4; 7 nucleotides agree with TRBD1. V trimming: 0 bases; J trimming: 4 bases; junction bases outside the gene matches: 2. Germline lookup yields CDR1 ENHRY and CDR2 SYGVKD. The CDR3 is made up of 15 amino acids. The chain's CDR3 is CAISESGTVNEKLFF. The CDR3 DNA follows: TGTGCCATCAGTGAGTCGGGGACAGTTAATGAAAAACTGTTTTTT.

The rearrangement joins TRBV27 to TRBJ2-3, with 8 bases that match TRBD2. This CDR3 comprises 15 residues. Germline V CDR1 and CDR2: MNHEY, SMNVEV (reference sequence). The V gene end was trimmed by 6 bases and the J gene end by 4 bases; junction bases not matched to a gene: 9. The CDR3 is CASSLRTSRADTQYF. The CDR3 nucleotides read TGTGCCAGCAGCTTGAGGACTAGCCGGGCAGATACGCAGTATTTT.

There are a few counts of this clone. The chain is built from TRBV4-2 and TRBJ2-5, with TRBD1 matching over 8 bases. Germline V gene sequence: CDR1 LGHNA, CDR2 YNFKEQ. The CDR3 is 15 residues long. Losses at the gene ends were 4 bases for V and 4 bases for J; bases not matched to a gene: 8. The CDR3 is CASSPPGQGRETQYF. The CDR3 DNA is TGTGCCAGCAGCCCTCCCGGACAGGGTCGAGAGACCCAGTACTTC.

The chain combines TRBV5-1 with TRBJ2-7, with 7 bases aligning to TRBD1. Germline CDR1 SGHRS, CDR2 YFSETQ. CDR3 length: 14 residues. The V and J ends lost 3 bases and 0 bases, in that order; junction bases with no gene match: 3. CDR3 sequence: CASSWGQLSYEQYF. The CDR3 nucleotides are TGCGCCAGCAGCTGGGGACAGCTCTCCTACGAGCAGTACTTC.

V usage is TRBV18 and J usage is TRBJ1-1, with D perhaps TRBD1 (5 bases). Germline loops: CDR1 KGHSH, CDR2 LQKENI. This CDR3 has 13 residues. V lost 4 bases, J lost 4 bases, and 10 bases lay in between. CDR3 DNA sequence: TGTGCCAGCTCACGCCGGGACGCCACTGAAGCTTTCTTT. The encoded protein is CASSRRDATEAFF.

V is TRBV3-1 (or the pseudogene TRBV3-2) and J is TRBJ1-1, with D tentatively TRBD1 (6 bases). Trimming left V 6 bases short and J 4 bases short, with 15 bases between. The CDR3 totals 14 residues. Germline V gene lookup returns CDR1 LGHDT and CDR2 YNNKEL (reference sequence). CDR3 coding DNA: TGTGCCAGCAGAGAACAGGGTAGGGGCACTGAAGCTTTCTTT. Protein: CASREQGRGTEAFF.

This sequence joins TRBV5-1 and TRBJ1-2, with 9 positions matching TRBD1. V lost 2 bases and J lost 6; bases outside the gene matches: 5. The length of the CDR3 is 14 residues. Germline-derived CDR1 and CDR2 are SGHRS and YFSETQ. Here the CDR3 DNA reads TGCGCCAGCAGCTTAGCACAGGGGGCTGATGGCTACACCTTC. As protein: CASSLAQGADGYTF.

The chain carries TRBV5-1 and TRBJ2-7; D is ambiguous. This CDR3 has 15 amino acids. CDR1 is SGHRS and CDR2 is YFSETQ in the germline V gene. The V and J ends lost 0 bases and 5 bases respectively, with 15 bases between them. The chain's CDR3 is CASSLESSGVDEQYF. CDR3 nucleotides: TGCGCCAGCAGCTTGGAGTCTAGTGGGGTGGACGAGCAGTACTTC.

The J gene is TRBJ1-6, the V gene TRBV7-2; no definite D call. V lost 1 base and J lost 3, with 7 bases in between. The CDR3 is 15 residues long. Germline V gene lookup returns CDR1 SGHTA and CDR2 FQGNSA. As DNA, the CDR3 is TGTGCCAGCAGCTTAGATCCGGTCTATAATTCACCCCTCCACTTT. Its protein product is CASSLDPVYNSPLHF.

The chain carries TRBV5-1 and TRBJ1-1; unclear D gene. The CDR3 contains 13 residues. Germline V gives CDR1 SGHRS, CDR2 YFSETQ. The germline V and J ends were trimmed by 4 bases and 0 bases, with 7 bases remaining between them. The CDR3 protein is CASSQQLNTEAFF. The CDR3 DNA follows: TGCGCCAGCAGCCAACAGTTGAACACTGAAGCTTTCTTT.

The gene calls are TRBV5-1 and TRBJ2-3; 12 positions match TRBD2. V was clipped by 0 bases and J by 4 bases; unmatched bases: 6. CDR3 length equals 17 residues. Germline CDR1 SGHRS, CDR2 YFSETQ. CDR3 amino acids: CASSLDLAGGRADTQYF. CDR3 DNA sequence: TGCGCCAGCAGCTTGGATCTAGCGGGAGGGAGGGCAGATACGCAGTATTTT. Using reference TRBV5-1 and TRBJ2-3 for the parts outside the CDR3, the full variable domain is KAGVTQTPRYLIKTRGQQVTLSCSPISGHRSVSWYQQTPGQGLQFLFEYFSETQRNKGNFPGRFSGRQFSNSRSEMNVSTLELGDSALYLCASSLDLAGGRADTQYFGPGTRLTVL.

Written as DNA, the CDR3 is TGCGCCAGCAGCTTGACAGGGCCGGAGGCTGAAGCTTTCTTT. The encoded protein is CASSLTGPEAEAFF. The chain links TRBV5-1 to TRBJ1-1; D might be TRBD1 (6 bases). CDR1 is SGHRS and CDR2 is YFSETQ in the germline V gene. The V end was cut by 1 base, the J end by 6 bases, with 13 bases between. The CDR3 spans 14 residues.

This rearrangement joins TRBV6-5 to TRBJ2-7; D is perhaps TRBD1 (8 bases). The CDR3 loop spans 15 amino acids. Trimming pared 4 bases from V and 3 bases from J, leaving 16 bases between. Looked up from germline, CDR1 is MNHEY and CDR2 is SVGAGI. Here the CDR3 DNA reads TGTGCCAGCAGTTTACAGGGGGGGGTTTTCTACGAGCAGTACTTC. Protein: CASSLQGGVFYEQYF.

This clone was picked up a small number of times. The rearrangement joins TRBV18 to TRBJ1-2; D gene uncertain. The V gene lost 0 bases and the J gene lost 1 base, with 6 bases spanning the gap. CDR1 is KGHSH and CDR2 is LQKENI in the germline V gene. The CDR3 has 14 residues. The CDR3 coding sequence is TGTGCCAGCTCACCACCGGGCAGTAACTATGGCTACACCTTC. It is translated as CASSPPGSNYGYTF.

The chain is built from TRBV10-3 and TRBJ1-1; 7 nucleotides align to TRBD1. The trim removed 6 bases at V and 1 base at J, leaving 5 bases unmatched. From germline, CDR1 is ENHRY and CDR2 SYGVKD. There are 14 residues in the CDR3. The CDR3 nucleotides read TGTGCCATCAGACGACAGGGACAGAACACTGAAGCTTTCTTT. Translating it yields CAIRRQGQNTEAFF.

The genes are TRBV27 and TRBJ1-1, with D perhaps TRBD1 (6 bases). CDR3 length: 17 amino acids. The germline V gene has CDR1 MNHEY and CDR2 SMNVEV (reference sequence). V lost 7 bases and J lost 6, with 27 bases in between. The CDR3: CASNRGGTSYRGAEAFF. DNA for the CDR3: TGTGCCAGCAACCGGGGGGGGACATCCTACCGGGGGGCTGAAGCTTTCTTT.

This clone was seen a handful of times. The chain is built from TRBV2 and TRBJ2-7; possible D gene TRBD1, 7 bases. With 4 bases removed from V and 9 bases from J, the gap between germline ends came to 22 bases. This CDR3 is 15 amino acids long. CDR1 is SNHLY, CDR2 FYNNEI, per germline. The CDR3 loop reads CASSVKRQGGRGQYF. The CDR3 nucleotides read TGTGCCAGCAGTGTTAAAAGACAGGGAGGAAGAGGGCAGTACTTC.

The chain uses TRBV12-5 and TRBJ2-1; 10 nucleotides match TRBD1. There are 15 residues in the CDR3. CDR1 and CDR2 (germline): LGHNT, FRNRAP. J lost 7 bases, V lost 6 bases, and 9 bases had no gene match. Here the CDR3 reads CASGAGTGASNEQFF. CDR3 sequence (DNA): TGTGCTAGTGGGGCCGGGACAGGGGCTTCTAATGAGCAGTTCTTC.

J is TRBJ1-2 and V is TRBV7-2; D is ambiguous. V gave up 0 bases and J gave up 4 bases, with 12 bases separating them. The CDR3 sequence is 15 residues long. In germline, CDR1 is SGHTA, CDR2 FQGNSA. The CDR3: CASSLASGNLYGYTF. CDR3 bases: TGTGCCAGCAGCTTAGCGAGCGGCAACCTCTATGGCTACACCTTC. Full variable domain (missing parts from reference TRBV7-2 and TRBJ1-2): GAGVSQSPSNKVTEKGKDVELRCDPISGHTALYWYRQSLGQGLEFLIYFQGNSAPDKSGLPSDRFSAERTGGSVSTLTIQRTQQEDSAVYLCASSLASGNLYGYTFGSGTRLTVV.